This TCR beta chain was recovered during a study of blood T cell repertoires in COVID-19. TCRdb's table, derived via immunoSEQ multiplex PCR, lists solely in-frame clones and lacks some. The sample contains fewer than 400,000 clones, roughly nine tenths of which appear only once. CDR1 MNHEY and CDR2 SMNVEV come from the germline V gene (reference sequence). V was pared by 6 bases and J by 6 bases, with 14 bases between. The CDR3 covers 14 residues. Enrollees, roughly 18 to 90 years old, lived in fewer than 25 US areas. Cohorts were determined from participant-reported clinical history. Donors of Cohort 3 who recovered were those that had two negative PCRs, clearance, or symptom resolution.

The sequenced sample was PBMCs or T cells enriched from blood (not recorded which). This TCR was sampled from a man aged 55-75 years who had recovered from COVID-19. The gene calls are TRBV27 and TRBJ2-2; a possible D gene is TRBD2 (5 bases). The CDR3 DNA is TGTGCCAGCAGCCGACGAGGGTTCCCCGGGGAGCTGTTTTTT. It encodes CASSRRGFPGELFF.